This T cell receptor (beta chain) came from a study of neoadjuvant anti-PD-1 for oral cavity cancer. Overall study results and limits: Treg/Th17 ratio rose with pretreatment blood and fell with post-treatment tumor TCRbeta clonality.

Time point specified: after neoadjuvant nivolumab, at surgical resection. Note on this clone: Its antigen is undetermined.

Measured with immunoSEQ multiplex PCR; TCRdb has only the in-frame clones, and not every one. The table lists 40,000 or so clones, approximately 40% of them singletons, with roughly 16% in the top ten. This clonotype was sampled from a person aged 40 to 85 with oral cavity squamous cell carcinoma. The sequenced sample was tumor tissue, obtained after nivolumab (anti-PD-1) treatment.

The CDR3 reads CASSVGLAGPWETQYF. As DNA, the CDR3 is TGTGCCAGCAGCGTAGGACTAGCGGGTCCTTGGGAGACCCAGTACTTC. V is TRBV9 and J is TRBJ2-5; 10 nucleotides align to TRBD2. The length of the CDR3 is 16 residues. CDR1 is SGDLS, CDR2 YYNGEE, per germline. Trimming cost V 0 bases and J 5 bases; bases outside gene matches: 7.